This TCR beta chain was identified in a study of OX40 agonist ivuxolimab in advanced cancers. Clones were read by immunoSEQ multiplex PCR, and TCRdb kept only the in-frame ones, dropping some. The sample lists tens of thousands of clones; around nine tenths were seen once. This CDR3 spans 14 amino acids. The germline V gene encodes CDR1 SEHNR and CDR2 FQNEAQ (reference sequence). The V gene lost 5 bases and the J gene lost 1 base, with 11 bases spanning the gap. This sequence originates from an adult with an advanced solid tumor such as melanoma, head and neck, liver or kidney cancer. This sequence joins TRBV7-9 and TRBJ2-5; TRBD1 might be the D (6 bases). Sequencing used CD4+ or CD8+ T cells sorted from blood, obtained in a trial of the OX40 agonist ivuxolimab. CDR3 sequence (DNA): TGTGCCAGCAGCATACTAGGGGGCCAAGAGACCCAGTACTTC. Protein sequence: CASSILGGQETQYF.